These 19 T cell receptor beta chains were sequenced from one sample in a study of chronic HIV infection and antiretroviral therapy. Via MiXCR, TCRdb re-called the 5' RACE reads, giving one row per CDR3 protein. Of some 43,000 distinct CDR3 sequences listed, about 19% are singletons. The sample consisted of peripheral blood. Source of these receptors: an adult who had HIV and had not received antiretroviral therapy, or was an uninfected healthy control (not recorded which).

The chain couples TRBV28 to TRBJ1-5; TRBD1 agrees at 7 bases. The CDR3 sequence is 14 residues long. V dropped 5 bases and J dropped 3; count of bases not matched to a gene: 4. Germline values: CDR1 MDHEN, CDR2 SYDVKM. The CDR3 DNA follows: TGTGCCAGCAGTCTACAGGGGCCCAATCAGCCCCAGCATTTT. Its protein product is CASSLQGPNQPQHF. Complete variable domain (other parts from reference TRBV28 and TRBJ1-5): DVKVTQSSRYLVKRTGEKVFLECVQDMDHENMFWYRQDPGLGLRLIYFSYDVKMKEKGDIPEGYSVSREKKERFSLILESASTNQTSMYLCASSLQGPNQPQHFGDGTRLSIL.

This clonotype was picked up a small number of times. The rearrangement joins TRBV29-1 to TRBJ1-1, with D perhaps matching TRBD1 (5 bases). This CDR3 is built from 12 residues. Trimming stripped 4 bases from V and 0 bases from J, with 6 bases between. CDR1 SQVTM and CDR2 ANQGSEA come from the germline V gene. The CDR3 sequence is CSVGQMNTEAFF. DNA of the CDR3: TGCAGCGTTGGACAGATGAACACTGAAGCTTTCTTT.

This clonotype was counted between two and nine times. The CDR3 DNA is TGTGCCAGCAGCTATCTGCAGAACACTGAAGCTTTCTTT. Translation: CASSYLQNTEAFF. J is TRBJ1-1 and V is TRBV7-9; D is uncertain. Trimming cost V 4 bases and J 1 base, with 7 bases left between them. The V gene's germline CDR1 is SEHNR and CDR2 FQNEAQ (reference sequence). This CDR3 comprises 13 residues.

This chain links TRBV4-1 with TRBJ1-5; D gene ambiguous. V lost 1 base to trimming and J lost 4 bases, with 11 bases between them. Germline V gene lookup returns CDR1 MGHRA and CDR2 YSYEKL. The CDR3 runs 15 residues. CDR3 sequence reads: CASSQGPGWNQPQHF. In DNA form, the CDR3 reads TGCGCCAGCAGCCAAGGTCCGGGGTGGAATCAGCCCCAGCATTTT.

The chain recombines TRBV6-5 with TRBJ1-1; D is unresolved. V dropped 2 bases and J dropped 2 bases, with 6 bases sitting between them. The germline V gene encodes CDR1 MNHEY and CDR2 SVGAGI. The CDR3 extends over 13 amino acids. The CDR3 nucleotides read TGTGCCAGCAGTTACAGGGTTAACACTGAAGCTTTCTTT. Protein sequence: CASSYRVNTEAFF.

This clonotype was seen only a few times. The chain is built from TRBV11-2 and TRBJ1-1; maybe TRBD1 (6 bases). The CDR3 is made up of 18 amino acids. V was cut by 0 bases and J by 3 bases, with 20 bases left in between. In germline, CDR1 is SGHAT, CDR2 FQNNGV. The CDR3 loop reads CASSLDPGGGASDTEAFF. CDR3 DNA sequence: TGTGCCAGCAGCTTAGATCCGGGTGGGGGGGCCTCCGACACTGAAGCTTTCTTT.

The chain couples TRBV5-4 to TRBJ2-6; the D gene is possibly TRBD2 (7 bases). Germline lookup yields CDR1 SGHNT and CDR2 YYREEE (reference sequence). The CDR3 contains 16 residues. V gave up 4 bases and J gave up 4 bases, with 15 bases separating them. CDR3 residues: CASSTGGGIGANVLTF. CDR3 in DNA: TGTGCCAGCAGCACTGGGGGGGGCATAGGGGCCAACGTCCTGACTTTC.

A few counts support this clonotype. The V and J genes are TRBV11-2 and TRBJ1-2; perhaps TRBD1 as D (5 bases). The length of the CDR3 is 15 residues. CDR1 SGHAT and CDR2 FQNNGV come from the germline V gene. V was pared by 2 bases and J by 2 bases, with 12 bases between. As DNA, the CDR3 is TGTGCCAGCAGCTTAATACGGGGGGGGAACTATGGCTACACCTTC. Protein: CASSLIRGGNYGYTF.

The chain recombines TRBV7-9 with TRBJ1-4; TRBD1 aligns across 8 bases. Germline CDR1 and CDR2: SEHNR and FQNEAQ (reference sequence). The CDR3 has 15 residues. Trimming at V came to 1 base and at J to 6 bases, leaving 4 bases not matched to a gene. CDR3: CASSLGTGKDEKLFF. The CDR3 nucleotides read TGTGCCAGCAGCTTAGGGACAGGGAAGGATGAAAAACTGTTTTTT. The whole variable domain, remainder taken from reference TRBV7-9 and TRBJ1-4, is DTGVSQNPRHKITKRGQNVTFRCDPISEHNRLYWYRQTLGQGPEFLTYFQNEAQLEKSRLLSDRFSAERPKGSFSTLEIQRTEQGDSAMYLCASSLGTGKDEKLFFGSGTQLSVL.

J is TRBJ2-5 and V is TRBV11-2; 9 bases agree with TRBD1. Germline V gene sequence: CDR1 SGHAT, CDR2 FQNNGV. V gave up 5 bases and J gave up 2 bases; unmatched junction bases: 6. The CDR3 consists of 15 residues. The CDR3 DNA sequence: TGTGCCAGCAGCCGGGGACAGGGCATTCAAGAGACCCAGTACTTC. Its translation: CASSRGQGIQETQYF.

The chain recombines TRBV14 with TRBJ1-2; D not certain. The CDR3 is 14 residues long. Trimming took 0 bases from V and 8 from J, leaving 13 bases between them. Germline V gene lookup returns CDR1 SGHDN and CDR2 FVKESK. CDR3 region: CASSQDLPLRGYTF. CDR3 nucleotide sequence: TGTGCCAGCAGCCAAGATTTACCGCTCAGGGGCTACACCTTC.

This clonotype was counted many times. The chain links TRBV11-2 to TRBJ1-3; D remains unclear. With 5 bases removed from V and 0 bases from J, the gap between germline ends came to 8 bases. Germline V gene lookup returns CDR1 SGHAT and CDR2 FQNNGV. The CDR3 extends over 14 amino acids. The CDR3 DNA sequence: TGTGCCAGCAGCCCGCGGTCCTCTGGAAACACCATATATTTT. Amino acids: CASSPRSSGNTIYF.

This clonotype was seen more than once but under ten times. This chain connects TRBV5-4 to TRBJ1-1, with D uncertain. CDR3 length equals 13 residues. V was cut by 5 bases and J by 6 bases, with 14 bases left in between. Germline-derived CDR1 and CDR2 are SGHNT and YYREEE (reference sequence). CDR3 DNA: TGTGCCAGCAGTTTTGGGCTGACCGCTGAAGCTTTCTTT. This gives the protein CASSFGLTAEAFF.

The chain has TRBV29-1 and TRBJ2-1; D perhaps matches TRBD2 (5 bases). Trimming shortened V by 7 bases and J by 3 bases, and 10 bases separated the two germline ends. Germline V gene sequence: CDR1 SQVTM, CDR2 ANQGSEA. The CDR3 loop spans 12 amino acids. CDR3 DNA sequence: TGCAGCGCAGAGGGTAGCTACAATGAGCAGTTCTTC. This codes for CSAEGSYNEQFF.

This chain joins TRBV28 and TRBJ2-6, with 9 bases lining up with TRBD2. Germline CDR1 and CDR2: MDHEN and SYDVKM. J gave up 0 bases and V 7 bases, and 7 bases lay outside the gene matches. The length of the CDR3 is 17 residues. The CDR3 nucleotides read TGTGCCAGCATTGCCGGCGGGAGGGCCTCTGGGGCCAACGTCCTGACTTTC. Residues: CASIAGGRASGANVLTF.

This clonotype has more than one count but fewer than ten. The chain employs TRBV5-4 and TRBJ2-7; D uncertain. The CDR3 runs 16 residues. Germline assignment: CDR1 SGHNT and CDR2 YYREEE (reference sequence). Trimming stripped 4 bases from V and 3 bases from J, with 20 bases between. The CDR3 here is CASSPDPGLVFYEQYF. CDR3 DNA sequence: TGTGCCAGCAGCCCCGACCCAGGCCTCGTTTTCTACGAGCAGTACTTC.

The chain has TRBV29-1 and TRBJ1-1; 7 bases fit TRBD1. Germline trimming cut 1 base from V and 1 base from J; bases unmatched to any gene: 9. Germline V lookup: CDR1 SQVTM, CDR2 ANQGSEA. The CDR3 sequence is 16 residues long. Here the CDR3 DNA reads TGCAGCGTTGAAGGGGAAGGTGGGACAGCGAACACTGAAGCTTTCTTT. It codes for CSVEGEGGTANTEAFF.

The chain has TRBV28 and TRBJ2-7; D gene ambiguous. This CDR3 is built from 14 residues. Germline V gene lookup returns CDR1 MDHEN and CDR2 SYDVKM. V lost 1 base and J lost 2, with 9 bases in between. CDR3 sequence (DNA): TGTGCCAGCAGTTTATCTCGAGCCCCCTACGAGCAGTACTTC. Protein product: CASSLSRAPYEQYF.

Only a few counts were recorded for this clonotype. This chain joins TRBV5-4 and TRBJ1-1; D is unclear. This CDR3 has 14 residues. Between the trimmed V and J ends, which lost 4 bases and 5 bases, there was a span of 15 bases. Germline loops: CDR1 SGHNT, CDR2 YYREEE (reference sequence). This CDR3 is CASSRDPTGTEAFF. The CDR3 DNA reads TGTGCCAGCAGCCGAGATCCGACGGGTACTGAAGCTTTCTTT.